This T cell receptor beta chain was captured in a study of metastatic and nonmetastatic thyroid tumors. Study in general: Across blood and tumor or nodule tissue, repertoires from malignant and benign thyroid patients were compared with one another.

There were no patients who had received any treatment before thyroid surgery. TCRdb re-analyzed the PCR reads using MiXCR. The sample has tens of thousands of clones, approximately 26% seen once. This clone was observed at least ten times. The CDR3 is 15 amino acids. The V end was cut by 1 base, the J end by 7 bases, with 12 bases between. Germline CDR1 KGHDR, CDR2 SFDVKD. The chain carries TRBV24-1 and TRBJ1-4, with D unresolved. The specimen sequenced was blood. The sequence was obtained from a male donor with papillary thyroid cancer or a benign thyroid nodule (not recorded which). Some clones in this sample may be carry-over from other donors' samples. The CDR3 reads CATSDLKGLAEKLFF. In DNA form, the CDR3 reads TGTGCCACCAGTGATTTAAAGGGTTTGGCTGAAAAACTGTTTTTT.